This is a list of T cell receptor beta chains from one sample in a study of blood T cell repertoires in COVID-19. Some clones are missing from TCRdb's copy, which holds only in-frame ones; the method was immunoSEQ multiplex PCR. This table has more than 90,000 clones, 72% appearing once. Sequencing used peripheral blood. The source is a woman in her fifties or sixties in a cohort sampled during active or convalescent COVID-19. CDR3s include the opening cysteine and the closing phenylalanine or tryptophan. Each record gives: D gene, clone size, J gene, V gene, CDR3 protein, CDR3 DNA. The D gene is left open where the match is weak. Size tells how often a clone was seen (once, few, many) or the class of an expanded clone, and some rows leave it out.

TRBD1	once	TRBJ2-1	TRBV5-6	CASSLEDRGLNEQFF	TGTGCCAGCAGCTTGGAGGACAGGGGTCTCAATGAGCAGTTCTTC
NA	few	TRBJ2-3	TRBV29-1	CSVAGTISTDTQYF	TGCAGCGTTGCGGGGACAATTAGCACAGATACGCAGTATTTT
NA	NA	TRBJ1-4	TRBV15	CATSRDPFEKLFF	TGTGCCACCAGCAGAGATCCATTTGAAAAACTGTTTTTT
NA	NA	TRBJ1-1	TRBV7-3	CASSLPQGTPEAFF	TGTGCCAGCAGCCTACCCCAGGGCACCCCTGAAGCTTTCTTT
TRBD2	NA	TRBJ2-7	TRBV5-1	CASSRPLSGGNEQYF	TGCGCCAGCAGCCGGCCTCTTAGCGGGGGAAACGAGCAGTACTTC
TRBD1	medium-sized	TRBJ1-5	TRBV29-1	CSTRSLGQGRDSNQPQHF	TGCAGCACACGAAGTTTGGGACAGGGGAGAGATAGCAATCAGCCCCAGCATTTT
NA	NA	TRBJ1-6	TRBV12-3/TRBV12-4	CASSMEDSPLHF	TGTGCCAGCAGCATGGAGGATTCACCCCTCCACTTT
NA	NA	TRBJ2-7	TRBV6-5	CASSSATVTYEQYF	TGTGCCAGCAGTTCTGCTACCGTTACCTACGAGCAGTACTTC
NA	NA	TRBJ2-2	TRBV7-3	CASSTGADTGELFF	TGTGCCAGCAGCACAGGAGCCGACACCGGGGAGCTGTTTTTT
TRBD2	many	TRBJ2-7	TRBV28	CASSPASGGTYEQYF	TGTGCCAGCAGCCCGGCTAGCGGGGGTACCTACGAGCAGTACTTC
NA	NA	TRBJ2-5	TRBV4-1	CASSQVAAGRGSQETQYF	TGCGCCAGCAGCCAAGTTGCCGCTGGACGGGGGAGTCAAGAGACCCAGTACTTC
NA	NA	TRBJ2-7	TRBV5-1	CASSLRAGDEQYF	TGCGCCAGCAGCTTGCGGGCAGGGGACGAGCAGTACTTC
NA	NA	TRBJ1-6	TRBV6-6	CASSHGIRGSPLHF	TGTGCCAGCAGTCACGGGATCCGTGGGTCACCCCTCCACTTT
NA	NA	TRBJ2-1	TRBV5-4	CASSSQGSGQFF	TGTGCCAGCAGCTCTCAGGGGTCCGGGCAGTTCTTC
NA	NA	TRBJ2-2	TRBV3-1/TRBV3-2	CASSPHGGSNTGELFF	TGTGCCAGCAGCCCGCACGGTGGGAGCAACACCGGGGAGCTGTTTTTT
TRBD1	NA	TRBJ1-4	TRBV19	CASSNRGSTNEKLFF	TGTGCCAGTAGTAACAGGGGGTCTACTAATGAAAAACTGTTTTTT
TRBD1	NA	TRBJ2-2	TRBV7-2	CASSPRTTGVRPGELFF	TGTGCCAGCAGCCCGAGAACGACAGGGGTTAGGCCCGGGGAGCTGTTTTTT
NA	few	TRBJ1-1	TRBV2	CASSEEGGVMNTEAFF	TGTGCCAGCAGTGAAGAGGGAGGGGTCATGAACACTGAAGCTTTCTTT
TRBD1	once	TRBJ1-1	TRBV6-5	CASSYQQGASEAFF	TGTGCCAGCAGTTACCAACAGGGGGCTAGTGAAGCTTTCTTT
TRBD1	NA	TRBJ1-3	TRBV7-2	CASSLDRGPVNTIYF	TGTGCCAGCAGCTTAGACAGGGGGCCTGTAAACACCATATATTTT
NA	NA	TRBJ1-2	TRBV29-1	CSVEVRGNYGYTF	TGCAGCGTTGAAGTACGGGGGAACTATGGCTACACCTTC
TRBD2	NA	TRBJ2-7	TRBV7-2	CASSFSGGAYLEQYF	TGTGCCAGCAGCTTCAGCGGGGGGGCCTATTTAGAGCAGTACTTC